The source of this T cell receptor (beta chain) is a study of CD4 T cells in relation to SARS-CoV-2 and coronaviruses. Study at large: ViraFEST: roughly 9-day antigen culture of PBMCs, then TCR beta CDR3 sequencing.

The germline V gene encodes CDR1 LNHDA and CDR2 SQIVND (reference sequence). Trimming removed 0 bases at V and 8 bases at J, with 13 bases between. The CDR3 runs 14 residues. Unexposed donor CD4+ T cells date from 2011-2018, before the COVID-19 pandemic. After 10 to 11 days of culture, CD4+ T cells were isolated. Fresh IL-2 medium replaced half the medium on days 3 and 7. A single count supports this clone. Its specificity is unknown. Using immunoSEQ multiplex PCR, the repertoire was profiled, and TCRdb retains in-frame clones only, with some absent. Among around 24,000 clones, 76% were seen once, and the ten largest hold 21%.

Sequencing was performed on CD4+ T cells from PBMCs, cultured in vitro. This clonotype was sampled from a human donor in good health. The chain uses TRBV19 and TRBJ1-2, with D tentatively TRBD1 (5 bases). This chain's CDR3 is CASSIDLQVGGYTF. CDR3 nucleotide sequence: TGTGCCAGTAGTATAGATCTACAGGTGGGCGGCTACACCTTC.